The 6 T cell receptor beta chains reported below all come from one sample, sequenced in a study of vaccination effects on CD4 cells after COVID-19. It was after approximately 11 days of culture that CD4+ T cells were isolated. Two-dose vaccination with either BNT162b2 or mRNA-1273 was given to the participants. Antigen specificity for these receptors is unknown. TCRdb's table, derived via immunoSEQ multiplex PCR, lists solely in-frame clones and lacks some. This table holds about 73,000 clones, less than 75% found once. The sample was CD4+ T cells from PBMCs cultured without peptide, taken after COVID-19 vaccination. These receptors all come from a human donor who received a COVID-19 vaccine.

The CDR3 is CASSPRVVYNYNEQFF. The CDR3 region has the DNA TGTGCCAGCAGCCCCCGGGTCGTATATAATTACAATGAGCAGTTCTTC. The chain uses TRBV6-4 and TRBJ2-1; D is unclear. Germline CDR1 reads MRHNA; CDR2 reads SNTAGT. The CDR3 contains 16 residues. With 6 bases removed from V and 4 bases from J, the gap between germline ends came to 19 bases.

The V gene is TRBV5-1, the J gene TRBJ2-7; tentatively, D is TRBD1 (5 bases). V was cut by 1 base and J by 2 bases, with 13 bases left in between. Per the germline V gene, CDR1 is SGHRS and CDR2 is YFSETQ. This CDR3 region has 15 residues. The chain's CDR3 is CASSLSTGEAYEQYV. The CDR3 DNA reads TGCGCCAGCAGCTTGAGCACAGGTGAGGCCTACGAGCAGTACGTC.

The V call is TRBV6-5, the J call TRBJ2-3, with 13 bases that match TRBD2. The V segment lost 4 bases and the J segment 4 bases; nucleotides outside the gene matches: 2. Per the germline V gene, CDR1 is MNHEY and CDR2 is SVGAGI. The length of the CDR3 is 15 residues. The CDR3 coding sequence is TGTGCCAGCAGTTCCGGGACTAGCGGGGCAGATACGCAGTATTTT. Protein sequence: CASSSGTSGADTQYF.

The CDR3 is CATSDPTVPWGYTF. The CDR3 nucleotides are TGTGCCACCAGTGACCCGACAGTACCTTGGGGCTACACCTTC. The V call is TRBV24-1, the J call TRBJ1-2, with D perhaps matching TRBD1 (5 bases). The length of the CDR3 is 14 residues. The ends were cut back, 4 bases at V and 8 bases at J, with 16 bases in the middle. The germline V gene has CDR1 KGHDR and CDR2 SFDVKD.

The chain links TRBV7-3 to TRBJ2-2, with 14 positions matching TRBD2. The CDR3 has 16 amino acids. The trim removed 5 bases at V and 2 bases at J, leaving 1 base unmatched. Germline lookup yields CDR1 SGHTA and CDR2 FQGTGA. Here the CDR3 DNA reads TGTGCCAGCAGCGGACTAGCGGGGGGAAACACCGGGGAGCTGTTTTTT. Residues: CASSGLAGGNTGELFF. Complete variable domain (other parts from reference TRBV7-3 and TRBJ2-2): GAGVSQTPSNKVTEKGKYVELRCDPISGHTALYWYRQSLGQGPEFLIYFQGTGAADDSGLPNDRFFAVRPEGSVSTLKIQRTERGDSAVYLCASSGLAGGNTGELFFGEGSRLTVL.

This clone has a handful of counts. The chain carries TRBV19 and TRBJ2-7, with D possibly being TRBD2 (6 bases). Germline-derived CDR1 and CDR2 are LNHDA and SQIVND (reference sequence). CDR3 length: 15 residues. Between the trimmed V and J ends, which lost 3 bases and 0 bases, there was a span of 12 bases. CDR3 residues: CASSIGGDSSYEQYV. The CDR3 DNA is TGTGCCAGTAGTATTGGCGGGGATAGCTCCTACGAGCAGTACGTC.